One sample yielded the 19 T cell receptor beta chains listed below, sequenced in a study of blood T cell repertoires in COVID-19 (dated by TCRdb to 2018 to 2021). Library prep was done by the immunoSEQ multiplex PCR assay. The table was pulled from immuneACCESS by TCRdb, which kept in-frame rearrangements only. Such tables lose some clones; where checked, under half of the loss comes from unresolved V genes, and the rest has no known cause. In all, the sample holds 290,000 or so clones, and approximately 80% of those were seen once. The ten most abundant clones make up roughly 4.7% of the sample. Sequencing was done on a sample of PBMCs or T cells enriched from blood (not recorded which). Receptors were obtained from a man aged 35-49 years who had been exposed to COVID-19.

This CDR3 reads CAWSFSQGGSYTF. CDR3 bases: TGTGCCTGGAGTTTCTCTCAGGGGGGAAGCTACACCTTC. The chain links TRBV30 to TRBJ1-2; 7 bases align to TRBD1. Per the germline V gene, CDR1 is GTSNPN and CDR2 is SVGIG (reference sequence). The CDR3 length is 13 residues. The junction had 9 bases not matched to a gene; V was cut back by 2 bases and J by 9 bases.

The chain's CDR3 is CAWSDLSLLAGGAEQYF. The CDR3 DNA sequence: TGTGCCTGGAGTGACCTTTCTCTACTAGCGGGAGGAGCCGAGCAGTACTTC. J is TRBJ2-7 and V is TRBV30, with 12 bases fitting TRBD2. The germline V gene encodes CDR1 GTSNPN and CDR2 SVGIG (reference sequence). The CDR3 is 17 residues long. The V gene end was trimmed by 1 base and the J gene end by 6 bases; junction bases not matched to a gene: 13.

The gene calls are TRBV10-3 and TRBJ1-3; no definite D call. V was cut by 6 bases and J by 0 bases, with 12 bases left in between. This CDR3 comprises 15 residues. Looked up from germline, CDR1 is ENHRY and CDR2 is SYGVKD. CDR3 in DNA: TGTGCCATCAGCCCAGGACTGAACTCTGGAAACACCATATATTTT. Its protein is CAISPGLNSGNTIYF.

V gene TRBV9 combines with J gene TRBJ1-4; TRBD1 agrees at 7 bases. From germline, CDR1 is SGDLS and CDR2 YYNGEE. The CDR3 runs to 16 residues. V lost 3 bases and J lost 7; bases outside the gene matches: 12. The CDR3 sequence is CASSGELGGLGEKLFF. The CDR3 region has the DNA TGTGCCAGCAGCGGAGAATTAGGGGGCTTGGGTGAAAAACTGTTTTTT.

The V gene is TRBV19, the J gene TRBJ1-2; D remains unclear. This CDR3 contains 13 residues. The V end was cut by 7 bases, the J end by 10 bases, with 19 bases between. The germline V gene has CDR1 LNHDA and CDR2 SQIVND (reference sequence). CDR3 DNA sequence: TGTGCCAGTACCCGGACTGCCTATTACCACTACACCTTC. Residues: CASTRTAYYHYTF.

The chain couples TRBV9 to TRBJ2-2, with 10 bases identical to TRBD1. Per the germline V gene, CDR1 is SGDLS and CDR2 is YYNGEE. The length of the CDR3 is 16 residues. The V gene end was trimmed by 3 bases and the J gene end by 2 bases; junction bases not matched to a gene: 4. DNA for the CDR3: TGTGCCAGCAGCGCCGGGACAGGGGCTAACACCGGGGAGCTGTTTTTT. Its protein product is CASSAGTGANTGELFF.

J is TRBJ2-7 and V is TRBV27; 8 nucleotides line up with TRBD1. The CDR3 has 18 residues. J gave up 4 bases and V 5 bases, and 19 bases lay outside the gene matches. Germline CDR1 reads MNHEY; CDR2 reads SMNVEV (reference sequence). The CDR3 nucleotides are TGTGCCAGCAGTCCAGGACAGGGATTGTTTACTCAGGTTTACGAGCAGTACTTC. It translates to CASSPGQGLFTQVYEQYF.

The chain joins TRBV6-5 to TRBJ2-1; TRBD2 aligns across 13 bases. The J segment lost 9 bases and the V segment lost 6 bases, leaving 5 bases of the junction unmatched. CDR1 and CDR2 (germline): MNHEY, SVGAGI. There are 14 residues in the CDR3. The CDR3 coding sequence is TGTGCCAGCAGCTGGACTAGCGGGAGATTTGAGCAGTTCTTC. Encoded protein: CASSWTSGRFEQFF.

This chain uses TRBV5-1 with TRBJ2-3; TRBD1 matches 7 bases. Germline loops: CDR1 SGHRS, CDR2 YFSETQ. The CDR3 totals 15 residues. V shed 4 bases, J shed 0 bases, and the junction held 5 bases outside the gene matches. The CDR3 DNA sequence: TGCGCCAGCAGCCAAGGGGGCCCTAGCACAGATACGCAGTATTTT. This sequence encodes CASSQGGPSTDTQYF.

This chain connects TRBV2 to TRBJ1-5; D may be TRBD1 (5 bases). V dropped 8 bases and J dropped 3 bases, with 11 bases sitting between them. This CDR3 is 13 amino acids long. Germline V gene data show CDR1 as SNHLY and CDR2 as FYNNEI. The CDR3 here is CASSREPNQPQHF. In DNA, the CDR3 is TGTGCCAGCTCCAGGGAACCCAATCAGCCCCAGCATTTT.

This clone was seen only a few times. This chain connects TRBV19 to TRBJ2-1, with D possibly being TRBD2 (6 bases). The germline V and J ends were trimmed by 5 bases and 9 bases, with 23 bases remaining between them. This CDR3 has 16 residues. Germline loops: CDR1 LNHDA, CDR2 SQIVND (reference sequence). CDR3: CASSLRSGNVEGEQFF. CDR3 bases: TGTGCCAGTAGTCTCCGGTCCGGGAACGTGGAGGGTGAGCAGTTCTTC.

CDR3 bases: TGTGCCAGCAGCTTGGGGGGACAGGGGGCGCCGGTCTATGGCTACACCTTC. Its protein product is CASSLGGQGAPVYGYTF. The V and J genes are TRBV5-4 and TRBJ1-2, with TRBD1 identical over 12 bases. V gave up 0 bases and J gave up 4 bases; unmatched junction bases: 7. Germline V CDR1 and CDR2: SGHNT, YYREEE (reference sequence). The CDR3 spans 17 residues.

The chain combines TRBV27 with TRBJ2-1, with D maybe TRBD1 (5 bases). The V and J ends lost 3 bases and 7 bases respectively, with 13 bases between them. The CDR3 is made up of 14 amino acids. Germline lookup yields CDR1 MNHEY and CDR2 SMNVEV (reference sequence). The CDR3 loop is CASSFGACRNEQFF. Written as DNA, the CDR3 is TGTGCCAGCAGTTTTGGGGCTTGCCGGAATGAGCAGTTCTTC.

DNA for the CDR3: TGTGCCAGCAGCTCCGGGACTAGCGATGGCGACGAGCAGTACTTC. Its protein is CASSSGTSDGDEQYF. V and J are TRBV7-9 and TRBJ2-7; 10 bases are shared with TRBD2. The germline V gene has CDR1 SEHNR and CDR2 FQNEAQ (reference sequence). The CDR3 length is 15 residues. V trimming: 4 bases; J trimming: 5 bases; junction bases outside the gene matches: 8.

The chain combines TRBV12-5 with TRBJ2-5, with D possibly being TRBD2 (6 bases). The CDR3 consists of 15 residues. Trimming took 0 bases from V and 9 from J, leaving 17 bases between them. CDR1 LGHNT and CDR2 FRNRAP come from the germline V gene. The CDR3: CASGLVPNRLVSQYF. As DNA, the CDR3 is TGTGCTAGTGGTTTGGTACCGAACCGACTAGTTTCCCAGTACTTC.

This sequence joins TRBV6-5 and TRBJ1-2; 7 bases are a match to TRBD1. The V and J ends lost 5 bases and 1 base, in that order; junction bases with no gene match: 4. CDR3 size: 14 residues. Germline values: CDR1 MNHEY, CDR2 SVGAGI. Here the CDR3 DNA reads TGTGCCAGCAGTCAGGGACAGCTTAACTATGGCTACACCTTC. This sequence encodes CASSQGQLNYGYTF.

The chain links TRBV14 to TRBJ1-6; D not resolved. With 3 bases removed from V and 7 bases from J, the gap between germline ends came to 10 bases. The CDR3 contains 14 residues. Germline CDR1 SGHDN, CDR2 FVKESK. The CDR3 bases are TGTGCCAGCAGCCAGTCTACAGAAAATTCACCCCTCCACTTT. Protein sequence: CASSQSTENSPLHF.

In this sample, this clone turned up once. This chain links TRBV20-1 with TRBJ1-5, with D possibly TRBD1 on 6 matching bases. Trimming took off 3 bases at V and 0 bases at J, with 18 bases between the two ends. Germline V lookup: CDR1 DFQATT, CDR2 SNEGSKA (reference sequence). The CDR3 totals 17 residues. CDR3 nucleotides: TGCAGTGCTAGTGGGGCAGGGGCGAGAATTAGCAATCAGCCCCAGCATTTT. Its translation: CSASGAGARISNQPQHF.

This chain connects TRBV7-7 to TRBJ2-2, with 8 bases fitting TRBD1. The CDR3 covers 16 residues. Germline CDR1 SSHAT, CDR2 FNYEAQ (reference sequence). The DNA for the CDR3 is TGTGCTACCGCCAGGGGGCCTTTAGCGAACACCGGGGAGCTGTTTTTT. Translated: CATARGPLANTGELFF. The variable domain in full, with the rest retrieved from reference TRBV7-7 and TRBJ2-2, is GAGVSQSPRYKVTKRGQDVTLRCDPISSHATLYWYQQALGQGPEFLTYFNYEAQPDKSGLPSDRFSAERPEGSISTLTIQRTEQRDSAMYRCATARGPLANTGELFFGEGSRLTVL.